This is a list of T cell receptor beta chains from one sample in a study of Ad26.COV2.S vaccination and SARS-CoV-2 variants. Profiling relied on immunoSEQ multiplex PCR, and the TCRdb table lists in-frame clones only, not all of them. Of 330,000 or so clones in the sample, about nine tenths were seen once. The sample in question was peripheral blood, obtained in a trial of Ad26.COV2.S vaccine versus placebo. These receptors were collected from a person aged 18-65 years who received the Ad26.COV2.S COVID-19 vaccine or a placebo. The CDR3 runs from the conserved cysteine through the conserved F or W. Each record gives: V gene, D gene, clone size, J gene, CDR3 DNA, CDR3 protein. D genes are given only for firm matches. Size values are once, few and many counts, or a class for expanded clones, and some rows have none.

V: TRBV19; D: -; size: few; J: TRBJ1-2; DNA: TGTGCCAGCTGCGGACAGTATGGTGGCTACACCTTC; CDR3: CASCGQYGGYTF
V: TRBV4-3; D: -; size: -; J: TRBJ1-6; DNA: TGCGCCAGCAGCCAAGCATATAATTCACCCCTCCACTTT; CDR3: CASSQAYNSPLHF
V: TRBV7-2; D: -; size: -; J: TRBJ1-2; DNA: TGTGCCAGCAGTCCACAGGGAAGCTATGGCTACACCTTC; CDR3: CASSPQGSYGYTF
V: TRBV4-3; D: TRBD1; size: once; J: TRBJ1-1; DNA: TGCGCCAGCAGCCAAGGCCAATTAGGACAGGGGGACACTGAAGCTTTCTTT; CDR3: CASSQGQLGQGDTEAFF
V: TRBV19; D: -; size: -; J: TRBJ2-3; DNA: TGTGCCAGTAGTATAGTTCTAGGGGATACGCAGTATTTT; CDR3: CASSIVLGDTQYF
V: TRBV25-1; D: -; size: -; J: TRBJ2-7; DNA: TGTGCCAGCAGCCCCGCCGCCGTAGCCGGGCAGTACTTC; CDR3: CASSPAAVAGQYF
V: TRBV5-1; D: -; size: -; J: TRBJ1-4; DNA: TGCGCCAGCAGCTTTCAGGAAAGTTCGACTAATGAAAAACTGTTTTTT; CDR3: CASSFQESSTNEKLFF
V: TRBV4-3; D: -; size: -; J: TRBJ1-2; DNA: TGCGCCAGCAGCCGTGATCCCACAGTGAGTGTACGGGGCTACACCTTC; CDR3: CASSRDPTVSVRGYTF
V: TRBV6-5; D: -; size: -; J: TRBJ1-1; DNA: TGTGCCAGCAGTTACTCAGAGGGGGTGGGGGCTGAAGCTTTCTTT; CDR3: CASSYSEGVGAEAFF
V: TRBV6-5; D: -; size: -; J: TRBJ2-7; DNA: TGTGCCAGCAGTCATGGAGGGGAGCAGTACTTC; CDR3: CASSHGGEQYF
V: TRBV3-1/TRBV3-2; D: -; size: -; J: TRBJ1-1; DNA: TGTGCCAGCAGCCCTAAGTGGTCCTTGAACACTGAAGCTTTCTTT; CDR3: CASSPKWSLNTEAFF
V: TRBV3-1/TRBV3-2; D: TRBD1; size: once; J: TRBJ2-1; DNA: TGTGCCAGCAGCCACCAGGGGGCAGAGACACACAATGAGCAGTTCTTC; CDR3: CASSHQGAETHNEQFF
V: TRBV7-9; D: TRBD1; size: -; J: TRBJ1-1; DNA: TGTGCCAGCAGCTTAGAATCTGCAGGGGGGGAGCGAGCTTTCTTT; CDR3: CASSLESAGGERAFF
V: TRBV10-1; D: -; size: once; J: TRBJ2-1; DNA: TGCGCCAGCAGTGGGAATAGCTTTAATGAGCAGTTCTTC; CDR3: CASSGNSFNEQFF
V: TRBV19; D: TRBD1; size: once; J: TRBJ1-4; DNA: TGTGCCAGTAGTTTAAGCGGACAGGGTGGAGAAAAACTGTTTTTT; CDR3: CASSLSGQGGEKLFF
V: TRBV14; D: -; size: -; J: TRBJ1-1; DNA: TGTGCCAGCAGCCAAATTAGGGGCAGGGAGGATACTGAAGCTTTCTTT; CDR3: CASSQIRGREDTEAFF
V: TRBV4-2; D: -; size: -; J: TRBJ1-1; DNA: TGTGCCAGCAGCCAAGATACGGAAGCTTTCTTT; CDR3: CASSQDTEAFF
V: TRBV6-5; D: -; size: -; J: TRBJ1-6; DNA: TGTGCCAGCAGACAGGGCAAGAATTCACCCCTCCACTTT; CDR3: CASRQGKNSPLHF
V: TRBV9; D: -; size: -; J: TRBJ2-3; DNA: TGTGCCAGCAGCGGTAGCACAGATACGCAGTATTTT; CDR3: CASSGSTDTQYF
V: TRBV4-1; D: -; size: -; J: TRBJ1-2; DNA: TGCGCCAGCAGCCAATCGGGGGTGGGTGAGCCGGGGGCTAACTATGGCTACACCTTC; CDR3: CASSQSGVGEPGANYGYTF
V: TRBV15; D: -; size: -; J: TRBJ2-1; DNA: TGTGCCACCAGCAGAGTTCAGGGCTCCTCCTACAATGAGCAGTTCTTC; CDR3: CATSRVQGSSYNEQFF
V: TRBV5-1; D: TRBD1; size: few; J: TRBJ2-7; DNA: TGCGCCAGCAGCTTCGACCAGTCGGGACAGGGGGCCTACGAGCAGTACTTC; CDR3: CASSFDQSGQGAYEQYF
V: TRBV13; D: TRBD2; size: -; J: TRBJ2-1; DNA: TGTGCCAGCAGCTGGGGACTAGCGGTTGTGAGCTCCTACAATGAGCAGTTCTTC; CDR3: CASSWGLAVVSSYNEQFF
V: TRBV7-8; D: -; size: -; J: TRBJ1-1; DNA: TGTGCCAGCAGCCGGGGGCAGGACACTGAAGCTTTCTTT; CDR3: CASSRGQDTEAFF
V: TRBV5-1; D: -; size: -; J: TRBJ1-1; DNA: TGCGCCAGCAGCCCGATAGGGGAGAACACTGAAGCTTTCTTT; CDR3: CASSPIGENTEAFF